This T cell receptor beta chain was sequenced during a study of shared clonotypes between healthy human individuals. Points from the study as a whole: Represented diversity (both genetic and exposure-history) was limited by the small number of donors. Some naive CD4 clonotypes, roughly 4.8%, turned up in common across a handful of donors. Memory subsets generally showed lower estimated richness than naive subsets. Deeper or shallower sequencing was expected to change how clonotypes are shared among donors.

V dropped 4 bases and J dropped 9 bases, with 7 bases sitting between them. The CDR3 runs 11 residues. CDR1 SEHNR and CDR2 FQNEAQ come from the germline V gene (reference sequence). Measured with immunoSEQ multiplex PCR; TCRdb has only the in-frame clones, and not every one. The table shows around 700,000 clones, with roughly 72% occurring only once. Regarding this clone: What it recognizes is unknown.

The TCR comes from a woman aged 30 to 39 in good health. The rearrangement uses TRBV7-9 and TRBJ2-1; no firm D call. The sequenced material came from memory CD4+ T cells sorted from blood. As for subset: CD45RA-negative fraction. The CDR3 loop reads CASSSRIEQFF. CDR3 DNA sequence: TGTGCCAGCAGCTCCCGGATTGAGCAGTTCTTC.